This is a list of T cell receptor beta chains from one sample in a study of T cell repertoires in cytomegalovirus infection. No antigen has been identified for these receptors. TCRdb redid the calling of the reads with MiXCR, one entry per CDR3 protein. The table shows approximately 730,000 distinct CDR3 sequences, with about 33% occurring only once. The specimen was cultured PBMCs, collected from culture after CMV antigen stimulation. All receptors come from a human donor in good health (CMV status not recorded). Some clones in this sample may be carry-over from other donors' samples. Each CDR3 is given with its conserved first and last residue. Each record gives: V gene, clone size, CDR3 length, D gene, J gene, CDR3 DNA, CDR3 protein. D genes are given only for firm matches. Rows give clone size only sometimes, using once, few, many, or a class for an expanded clone.

v_call: TRBV7-9; clone_size: .; cdr3_length: 14; d_call: .; j_call: TRBJ2-1; cdr3_nt: TGTGCCAGCAGCGGAGGGGGAGCGGGCAATGAGCAGTTCTTC; cdr3_aa: CASSGGGAGNEQFF
v_call: TRBV7-2; clone_size: .; cdr3_length: 12; d_call: .; j_call: TRBJ2-1; cdr3_nt: TGTGCCAGCAGCTACAACAGGGATGAGCAGTTCTTC; cdr3_aa: CASSYNRDEQFF
v_call: TRBV2; clone_size: few; cdr3_length: 12; d_call: .; j_call: TRBJ1-5; cdr3_nt: TGTGCCAGCAAAGGGGAGAATCAGCCCCAGCATTTT; cdr3_aa: CASKGENQPQHF
v_call: TRBV3-1; clone_size: .; cdr3_length: 17; d_call: TRBD2; j_call: TRBJ2-3; cdr3_nt: TGTGCCAGCAGCTATGACCGACTAGCTCTAGTCACAGATACGCAGTATTTT; cdr3_aa: CASSYDRLALVTDTQYF
v_call: TRBV2; clone_size: .; cdr3_length: 17; d_call: TRBD2; j_call: TRBJ2-5; cdr3_nt: TGTGCCAGCCGTCCGACTAGCGGGGGCCAAGATCAAGAGACCCAGTACTTC; cdr3_aa: CASRPTSGGQDQETQYF
v_call: TRBV7-2; clone_size: many; cdr3_length: 16; d_call: TRBD2; j_call: TRBJ2-7; cdr3_nt: TGTGCCAGCAGCTTAGTCCCTAGCGGGAGGTCCTACGAGCAGTACTTC; cdr3_aa: CASSLVPSGRSYEQYF
v_call: TRBV7-2; clone_size: few; cdr3_length: 16; d_call: TRBD2; j_call: TRBJ2-7; cdr3_nt: TGTGCCAGCAGCTCGGATAGCGGGGGGGCCGCCTACGAGCAGTACTTC; cdr3_aa: CASSSDSGGAAYEQYF
v_call: TRBV6-6; clone_size: few; cdr3_length: 15; d_call: TRBD2; j_call: TRBJ2-1; cdr3_nt: TGTGCCAGCAGAGCTTTAGGACTAGCGCACAATGAGCAGTTCTTC; cdr3_aa: CASRALGLAHNEQFF
v_call: TRBV5-1; clone_size: .; cdr3_length: 15; d_call: .; j_call: TRBJ1-2; cdr3_nt: TGCGCCAGCAGCTTGGTGGCCCCGGGGGACTATGGCTACACCTTC; cdr3_aa: CASSLVAPGDYGYTF
v_call: TRBV7-8; clone_size: few; cdr3_length: 15; d_call: TRBD2; j_call: TRBJ2-3; cdr3_nt: TGTGCCAGCAGCTTTTTGCGGGGGGGCCCAGATACGCAGTATTTT; cdr3_aa: CASSFLRGGPDTQYF